This TCR beta chain stems from a study of human CD8 memory T cell subsets (dated by TCRdb to 2018 to 2021). In terms of the full investigation: TCRbeta repertoires of stem-like (TSTEM), progenitor exhausted-like (TPEX) and effector memory CD8+ T cell subsets were compared to assess their clonal relationships. Roughly 6 donors each provided TSTEM, TPEX and effector memory subsets, from which TCRbeta repertoires were obtained.

With regard to this clonotype: Its antigen is unknown.

Results the study describes overall, beyond this receptor: Only TCRbeta chains were sequenced, and the repertoire comparisons were based on a handful of donors and tested using paired t-tests with Bonferroni correction. Both stem-like subsets shared clonotypes with effector memory cells, but TSTEM and TPEX repertoires overlapped minimally, suggesting distinct antigen spectra. Normalized Shannon-Wiener diversity was similarly high in TSTEM and TPEX subsets, while effector memory subsets were less diverse by comparison. Based on Chao1 estimates, TSTEM subsets appeared to have greater repertoire diversity than TPEX subsets, which could potentially reflect a broader range of specificities.

Sequencing used a NextSeq 550. A Human TCR Profiling Kit was used to prepare UMI-labeled 5' RACE TCRbeta libraries. Every TCRbeta library was prepared in parallel with an identical number of PCR cycles. The authors processed their data as follows. The number of functional CDR3beta clonotypes in each TCRbeta library ranged from roughly 2,800 to 20,000. MIGEC 1.2.9 was used for UMI extraction and consensus assembly, with at least three reads per UMI being required. MiXCR 3.0.3 was used to extract the in-frame CDR3beta repertoires. Each sample was downsampled to 42,000 randomly selected UMIs before diversity metrics were computed in VDJtools 1.2.1. For each sample pair, the repertoire overlap metrics D, R and F2 were calculated in VDJtools using the top 3,000 clones. TCRdb reprocessed the raw reads; every CDR3 protein sequence is a single record, and DNA is not supplied. For this entry, the V and J calls and clone size follow TCRdb and not the study's own pipeline. The table of this sample itemizes 5,500 to 7,000 distinct CDR3 sequences. Around 35% of the sample goes to the ten largest clones.

Peripheral blood mononuclear cells were isolated from healthy donor buffy coats by density gradient separation. Negative magnetic separation using EasySep or MojoSort CD8+ T cell isolation kits was how the study enriched total CD8+ T cells. An RNeasy Mini Kit was used to extract total RNA from duplicate vials of some 150,000 sorted CD8+ T cells per subset. PBMCs were used either fresh or after cryopreservation in fetal bovine serum containing approximately 9.5% DMSO. CD8+ T cell subsets were sorted to purity by fluorescence-activated cell sorting on a FACSAria III. Including the terminal cysteine and phenylalanine, the CDR3 comprises 15 residues. No DNA appears here. As encoded in the germline V gene, CDR1 is SGHTA while CDR2 is FQGNSA.

The sample taken for sequencing was CD8+ effector memory T cells (TEM) sorted from PBMCs. The cell subset or site label, as the study defines it: effector memory CD8 T cells, CCR7- CD45RO+ CD95+. The rearrangement combines TRBV7-2 with TRBJ2-7; TCRdb picks TRBD1, but there is no DNA to check that call. The sequence came from a human donor in good health. The CDR3 has the sequence CASSPDRGEVYEQYF.